Sequencing of this TCR beta chain was carried out in a study of cytomegalovirus exposure and HLA in healthy donors. Notes on the study in general: As a later analysis revealed, the rate of TCR association differed by HLA locus, with DRB1 most and HLA-C fewest. Previously analyzed data showed that most TCR beta V segments were productive at a frequency of about 87% or about 30%. In a later analysis, at a false discovery rate of 0.05, roughly 18,000 TCR beta sequences were associated with HLA alleles.

The PCR employed 60 Vbeta primers together with 13 Jbeta primers. Some clones are missing from TCRdb's copy, which holds only in-frame ones; the method was immunoSEQ multiplex PCR. The sample has about 120,000 clones, under 85% seen once. V was pared by 7 bases and J by 3 bases, with 10 bases of the junction left unmatched. The CDR3 runs to 15 residues. Per the germline V gene, CDR1 is SGHAT and CDR2 is FQNNGV. A note on this clone: The target antigen is unknown.

The material sequenced was PBMCs. The chain uses TRBV11-2 and TRBJ1-1; 8 nucleotides match TRBD1. The sequence derives from a man younger than 30 in good health and CMV-seropositive. The CDR3 DNA follows: TGTGCCAGCAAAGGCAGGGGGCCTAGGGACACTGAAGCTTTCTTT. This gives the protein CASKGRGPRDTEAFF.